This T cell receptor (beta chain) was retrieved from a study of blood T cell repertoires in COVID-19. Profiled with immunoSEQ multiplex PCR; TCRdb holds only in-frame clones, not every one. The sample lists around 270,000 clones; around 89% were seen once. The receptor comes from a man between 40 and 49 years old with acute or convalescent COVID-19. Sample: peripheral blood.

CDR3 region: CASGPTGAYEQYF. The CDR3 DNA sequence: TGTGCCAGCGGCCCGACAGGGGCCTACGAGCAGTACTTC. The chain carries TRBV14 and TRBJ2-7, with 8 nucleotides matching TRBD1. Germline CDR1 and CDR2: SGHDN and FVKESK. The CDR3 totals 13 residues. The V segment lost 8 bases and the J segment 2 bases; nucleotides outside the gene matches: 5.